This entry describes one T cell receptor (beta chain). No antigen is known for it. The data are from a study of shared clonotypes between healthy human individuals. Whole-study findings and limits: How much donors shared clonotypes was expected to be affected by sequencing depth. Inspection by rarefaction showed sorted-subset sequencing to be incomplete despite large depth.

For sorted subsets, approximately 0.2 ug DNA per replicate equaled 30,000 or so T cell genomes. Assay: immunoSEQ multiplex PCR; the TCRdb copy retains only in-frame clones and omits some. The sample has 2.3 million or so clones; approximately 95% are singletons. Between the trimmed V and J ends, which lost 4 bases and 4 bases, there was a span of 12 bases. This CDR3 is built from 13 residues. CDR1 is SGDLS, CDR2 YYNGEE, per germline. The TCR sequence derives from a man between 18 and 35 years old in good health. Some clones in this sample may be carry-over from other donors' samples. The chain carries TRBV9 and TRBJ2-7; D possibly uses TRBD1 or TRBD2 (5 bases each). Sequenced material: naive CD4+ T cells from PBMCs. Regarding subset: CD45RA+ positively selected. The CDR3 nucleotides read TGTGCCAGCAGCCTGGGGGAAGGATACGAGCAGTACTTC. The encoded protein is CASSLGEGYEQYF.